The entry below describes one T cell receptor beta chain. Its target is not known. TCRdb re-derived calls from the 5' RACE reads in MiXCR, one entry per CDR3 protein. The repertoire has approximately 140,000 distinct CDR3 sequences, approximately 9.2% of them found once; the top ten carry 7.3%. The sample originates from a study of CD8 T cells in ankylosing spondylitis. Study observations and caveats: The study identified a TCR beta motif of several highly homologous variants that appeared characteristic of ankylosing spondylitis blood. Disease-linked clones were found to be CD8+ and relatively rare in peripheral blood. The clones that were linked to disease were reported to be significantly enriched in matched synovial fluid samples from ankylosing spondylitis patients. Some of these motif variants have turned up before, in reports on reactive arthritis synovial fluid and blood.

This clonotype was obtained from a male donor with ankylosing spondylitis. Sequencing was carried out using synovial fluid, either unsorted or a sorted T cell fraction (not recorded which).

CDR3 nucleotides: TGCAGTGCTTTCGATCGCTCGGGGGCGGCTGAAGCTTTCTTT. Encoded protein: CSAFDRSGAAEAFF. The chain is built from TRBV20-1 and TRBJ1-1, with D possibly being TRBD1 (6 bases). CDR1 DFQATT and CDR2 SNEGSKA come from the germline V gene (reference sequence). The V end lost 5 bases, the J end lost 6 bases, and 19 bases lay between the germline ends. There are 14 residues in the CDR3.